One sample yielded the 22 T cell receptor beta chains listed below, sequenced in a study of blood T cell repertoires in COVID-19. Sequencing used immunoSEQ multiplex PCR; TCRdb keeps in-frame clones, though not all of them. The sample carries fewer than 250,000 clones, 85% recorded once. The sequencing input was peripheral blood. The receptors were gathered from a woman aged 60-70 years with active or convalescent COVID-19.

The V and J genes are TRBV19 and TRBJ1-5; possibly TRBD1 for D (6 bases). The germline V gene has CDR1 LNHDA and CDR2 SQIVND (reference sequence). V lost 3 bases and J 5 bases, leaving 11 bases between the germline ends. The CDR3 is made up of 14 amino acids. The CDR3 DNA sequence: TGTGCCAGTAGTATGGAAGGGGGATATCAGCCCCAGCATTTT. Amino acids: CASSMEGGYQPQHF.

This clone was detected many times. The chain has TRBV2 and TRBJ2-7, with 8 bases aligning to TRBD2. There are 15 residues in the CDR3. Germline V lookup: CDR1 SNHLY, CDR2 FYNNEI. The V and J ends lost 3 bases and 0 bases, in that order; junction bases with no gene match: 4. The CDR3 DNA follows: TGTGCCAGCAGTGAGGCGGGAGGACACTCCTACGAGCAGTACTTC. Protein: CASSEAGGHSYEQYF.

This CDR3 is CASSILAGGPLAETQYF. CDR3 bases: TGTGCCAGTAGTATACTAGCGGGAGGGCCATTAGCAGAGACCCAGTACTTC. V gene TRBV19 combines with J gene TRBJ2-5; 12 bases align to TRBD2. The CDR3 has 17 amino acids. The V gene's germline CDR1 is LNHDA and CDR2 SQIVND (reference sequence). Trimming removed 2 bases from V and 4 bases from J; junction bases left unmatched: 8.

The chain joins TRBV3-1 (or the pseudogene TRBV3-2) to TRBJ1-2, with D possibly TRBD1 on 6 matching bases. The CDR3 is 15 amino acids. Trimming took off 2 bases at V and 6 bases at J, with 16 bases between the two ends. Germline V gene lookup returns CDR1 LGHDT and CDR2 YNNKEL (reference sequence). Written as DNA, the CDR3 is TGTGCCAGCAGCCAAAAATACCACAGGGTAAATGGCTACACCTTC. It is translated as CASSQKYHRVNGYTF.

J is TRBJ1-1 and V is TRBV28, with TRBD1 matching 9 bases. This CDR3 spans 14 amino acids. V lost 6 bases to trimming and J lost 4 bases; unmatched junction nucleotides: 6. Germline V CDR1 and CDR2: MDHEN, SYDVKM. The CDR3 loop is CASRKTGGITEAFF. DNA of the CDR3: TGTGCCAGCAGAAAAACAGGGGGCATCACTGAAGCTTTCTTT.

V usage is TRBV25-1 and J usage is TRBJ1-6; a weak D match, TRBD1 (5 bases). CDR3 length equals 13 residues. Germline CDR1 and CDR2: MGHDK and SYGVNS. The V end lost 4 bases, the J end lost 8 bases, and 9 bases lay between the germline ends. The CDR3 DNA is TGTGCCAGCAGTGCGTTGACAGATTCACCCCTCCACTTT. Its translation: CASSALTDSPLHF.

CDR3 coding DNA: TGTGCCAGCATGCGGGGTAGCACAGATACGCAGTATTTT. Translating it yields CASMRGSTDTQYF. V and J are TRBV6-5 and TRBJ2-3; tentatively, D is TRBD2 (6 bases). The ends were cut back, 7 bases at V and 0 bases at J, with 8 bases in the middle. The germline gives CDR1 MNHEY, CDR2 SVGAGI. This CDR3 has 13 residues.

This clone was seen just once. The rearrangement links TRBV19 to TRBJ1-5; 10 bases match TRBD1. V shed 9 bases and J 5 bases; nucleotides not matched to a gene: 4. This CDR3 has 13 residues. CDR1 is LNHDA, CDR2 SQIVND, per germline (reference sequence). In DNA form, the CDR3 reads TGTGCCAGCGCCGGGACAGGGGATCAGCCCCAGCATTTT. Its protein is CASAGTGDQPQHF.

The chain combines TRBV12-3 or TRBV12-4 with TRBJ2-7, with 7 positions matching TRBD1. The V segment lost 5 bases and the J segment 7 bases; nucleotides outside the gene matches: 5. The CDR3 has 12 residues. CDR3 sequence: CASSLTRGEQYV. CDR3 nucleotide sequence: TGTGCCAGCAGTCTGACCAGGGGGGAGCAGTACGTC.

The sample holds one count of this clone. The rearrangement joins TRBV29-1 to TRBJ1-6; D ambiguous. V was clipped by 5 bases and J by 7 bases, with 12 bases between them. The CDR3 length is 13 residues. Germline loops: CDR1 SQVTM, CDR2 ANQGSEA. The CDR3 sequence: CSVRNSENSPLHF. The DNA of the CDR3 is TGCAGCGTTAGAAACAGTGAAAATTCACCCCTCCACTTT.

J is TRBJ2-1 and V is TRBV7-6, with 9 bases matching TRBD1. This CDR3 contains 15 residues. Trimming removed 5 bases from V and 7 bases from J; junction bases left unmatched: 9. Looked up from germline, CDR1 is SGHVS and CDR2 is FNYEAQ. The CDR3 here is CASSRIGTGRNEQFF. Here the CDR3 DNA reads TGTGCCAGCAGCCGTATAGGGACAGGGAGGAATGAGCAGTTCTTC.

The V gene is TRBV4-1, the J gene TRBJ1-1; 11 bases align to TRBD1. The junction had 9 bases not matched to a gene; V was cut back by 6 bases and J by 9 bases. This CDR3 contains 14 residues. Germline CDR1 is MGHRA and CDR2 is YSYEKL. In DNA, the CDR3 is TGCGCCAGCAGACACCCGGGACAGGGGGTTCAAGCTTTCTTT. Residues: CASRHPGQGVQAFF.

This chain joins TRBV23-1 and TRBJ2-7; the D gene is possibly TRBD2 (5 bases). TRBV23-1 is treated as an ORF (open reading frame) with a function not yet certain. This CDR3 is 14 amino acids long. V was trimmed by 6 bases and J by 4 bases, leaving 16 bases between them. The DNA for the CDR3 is TGCGCCAGCAGACCCGCGGGCAGCCGGTACGAGCAGTACTTC. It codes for CASRPAGSRYEQYF.

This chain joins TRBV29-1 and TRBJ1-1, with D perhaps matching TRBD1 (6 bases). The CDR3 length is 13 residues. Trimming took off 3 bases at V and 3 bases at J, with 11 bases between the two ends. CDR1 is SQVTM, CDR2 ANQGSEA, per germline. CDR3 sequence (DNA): TGCAGCGTTGACGATGACAGGTACACTGAAGCTTTCTTT. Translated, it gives CSVDDDRYTEAFF.

CDR3 loop: CASSRQGLNEQYF. DNA for the CDR3: TGTGCCAGCAGCCGGCAGGGTTTGAACGAGCAGTACTTC. The V gene is TRBV7-9, the J gene TRBJ2-7; D is possibly TRBD1 (5 bases). Germline CDR1 reads SEHNR; CDR2 reads FQNEAQ (reference sequence). The CDR3 is made up of 13 amino acids. The V end was cut by 5 bases, the J end by 5 bases, with 13 bases between. Using reference TRBV7-9 and TRBJ2-7 for the parts outside the CDR3, the full variable domain is DTGVSQNPRHKITKRGQNVTFRCDPISEHNRLYWYRQTLGQGPEFLTYFQNEAQLEKSRLLSDRFSAERPKGSFSTLEIQRTEQGDSAMYLCASSRQGLNEQYFGPGTRLTVT.

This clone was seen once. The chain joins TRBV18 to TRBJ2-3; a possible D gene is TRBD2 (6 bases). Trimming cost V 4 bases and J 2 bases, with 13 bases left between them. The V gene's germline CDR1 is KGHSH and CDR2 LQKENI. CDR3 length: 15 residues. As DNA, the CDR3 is TGTGCCAGCTCACAGGGACTTACGACCACAGATACGCAGTATTTT. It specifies CASSQGLTTTDTQYF.

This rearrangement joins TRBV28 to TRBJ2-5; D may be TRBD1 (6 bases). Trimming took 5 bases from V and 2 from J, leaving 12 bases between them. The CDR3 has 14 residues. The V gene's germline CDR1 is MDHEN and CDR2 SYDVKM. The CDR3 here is CASSPHGQQETQYF. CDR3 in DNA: TGTGCCAGCAGTCCCCATGGACAGCAAGAGACCCAGTACTTC.

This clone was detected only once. This CDR3 reads CASSERGGKWSNEQFF. The CDR3 DNA reads TGTGCCAGCAGCGAAAGGGGGGGCAAGTGGTCGAATGAGCAGTTCTTC. The chain uses TRBV5-4 and TRBJ2-1; the D gene is possibly TRBD2 (7 bases). Germline assignment: CDR1 SGHNT and CDR2 YYREEE (reference sequence). CDR3 length equals 16 residues. V shed 4 bases and J shed 7 bases, with 21 bases lying between them.

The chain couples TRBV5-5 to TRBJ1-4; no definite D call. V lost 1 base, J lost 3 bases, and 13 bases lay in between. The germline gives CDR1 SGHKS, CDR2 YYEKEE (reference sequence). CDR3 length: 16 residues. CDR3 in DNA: TGTGCCAGCAGCTTGAATCCGGGAAGGTCTAATGAAAAACTGTTTTTT. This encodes CASSLNPGRSNEKLFF.

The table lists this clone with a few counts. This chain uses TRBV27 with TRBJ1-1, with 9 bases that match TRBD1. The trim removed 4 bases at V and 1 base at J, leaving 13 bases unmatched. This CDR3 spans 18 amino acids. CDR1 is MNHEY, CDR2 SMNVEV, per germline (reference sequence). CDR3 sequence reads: CASSSRLTGGFRNTEAFF. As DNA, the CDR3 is TGTGCCAGCAGTTCCCGTCTTACAGGGGGCTTTAGGAACACTGAAGCTTTCTTT.

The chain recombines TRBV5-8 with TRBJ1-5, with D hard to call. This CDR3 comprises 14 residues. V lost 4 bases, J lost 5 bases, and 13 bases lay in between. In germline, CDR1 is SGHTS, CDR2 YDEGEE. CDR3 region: CASSTRPRDQPQHF. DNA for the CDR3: TGTGCCAGCAGCACGAGACCGAGGGATCAGCCCCAGCATTTT.

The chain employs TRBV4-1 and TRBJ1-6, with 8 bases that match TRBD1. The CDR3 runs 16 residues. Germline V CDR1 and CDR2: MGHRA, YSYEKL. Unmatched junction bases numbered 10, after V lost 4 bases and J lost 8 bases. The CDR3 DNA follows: TGCGCCAGCAGCCGGACGACAGGGGTCGAATATTCACCCCTCCACTTT. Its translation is CASSRTTGVEYSPLHF.